These 13 T cell receptor beta chains share one sample of origin, sequenced in a study of a mutant IDH1 vaccine in newly diagnosed glioma. Indicated time point: week 5, during vaccination. Alongside topical imiquimod, each dose of vaccine comprised 300 ug of mutant IDH1 20-mer peptide. No antigen is known for these receptors. Libraries were prepared by immunoSEQ multiplex PCR; TCRdb keeps only in-frame clonotypes and omits some of them. The sample records roughly 30,000 clones, roughly 80% being singletons. This specimen was PBMCs, taken from a glioma patient whose treatment included an IDH1 peptide vaccine. The origin of the receptors is a man aged 25-45 years with glioma.

This clone was picked up one time. This chain connects TRBV5-4 to TRBJ2-3; a possible D gene is TRBD2 (5 bases). With 4 bases removed from V and 2 bases from J, the gap between germline ends came to 11 bases. This CDR3 contains 14 residues. Germline V CDR1 and CDR2: SGHNT, YYREEE (reference sequence). The CDR3 bases are TGTGCCAGCAGCCGGGGTGTGGACACAGATACGCAGTATTTT. The encoded protein is CASSRGVDTDTQYF.

The chain joins TRBV5-6 to TRBJ1-1; TRBD1 matches 8 bases. V shed 1 base, J shed 1 base, and the junction held 6 bases outside the gene matches. Per germline, CDR1 SGHDT and CDR2 YYEEEE. The CDR3 totals 16 residues. The CDR3 spells CASSLKAGQGNTEAFF. The DNA of the CDR3 is TGTGCCAGCAGCTTGAAGGCCGGACAGGGGAACACTGAAGCTTTCTTT.

This clone was recorded only once. This chain connects TRBV28 to TRBJ2-7, with no clear D. The CDR3 runs to 12 residues. The germline gives CDR1 MDHEN, CDR2 SYDVKM. Trimming pared 4 bases from V and 5 bases from J, leaving 9 bases between. The CDR3, as DNA: TGTGCCAGCAGTTATGGGGTCGACGAGCAGTACTTC. It encodes CASSYGVDEQYF.

The chain is built from TRBV29-1 and TRBJ2-1, with 11 bases aligning to TRBD2. From germline, CDR1 is SQVTM and CDR2 ANQGSEA. With V trimmed by 4 bases and J by 0 bases, 8 bases remained unmatched. CDR3 length: 17 amino acids. DNA of the CDR3: TGCAGCGTTGCCTATAGCGGGAGGGCGAGCTCCTACAATGAGCAGTTCTTC. As protein: CSVAYSGRASSYNEQFF.

V usage is TRBV5-1 and J usage is TRBJ2-2, with TRBD1 as a possible D gene (6 bases). V was cut by 1 base and J by 4 bases, with 11 bases left in between. The germline V gene encodes CDR1 SGHRS and CDR2 YFSETQ. This CDR3 comprises 15 residues. Here the CDR3 reads CASSLRGGVTGELFF. CDR3 nucleotides: TGCGCCAGCAGCTTGAGAGGGGGTGTCACCGGGGAGCTGTTTTTT.

The chain recombines TRBV19 with TRBJ2-2; 8 bases fit TRBD1. In germline, CDR1 is LNHDA, CDR2 SQIVND (reference sequence). The length of the CDR3 is 14 residues. With V trimmed by 9 bases and J by 1 base, 4 bases remained unmatched. The DNA of the CDR3 is TGTGCCAGCAACGACAGGGGGAACACCGGGGAGCTGTTTTTT. It yields the protein CASNDRGNTGELFF.

The chain employs TRBV7-9 and TRBJ2-5; either TRBD1 or TRBD2 may fit D (5 bases each). Trimming removed 2 bases at V and 4 bases at J, with 8 bases between. The germline gives CDR1 SEHNR, CDR2 FQNEAQ (reference sequence). The CDR3 length is 13 residues. The CDR3 protein is CASSLIGGETQYF. CDR3 nucleotides: TGTGCCAGCAGCTTAATTGGGGGAGAGACCCAGTACTTC.

The table lists this clone with a count of one. The V gene is TRBV19, the J gene TRBJ2-7, with D perhaps being TRBD1 or TRBD2 (6 bases each). This CDR3 has 13 residues. CDR1 is LNHDA and CDR2 is SQIVND in the germline V gene (reference sequence). V lost 4 bases to trimming and J lost 6 bases, with 13 bases between them. CDR3 loop: CASSKRGLLEQYF. In DNA form, the CDR3 reads TGTGCCAGTAGTAAACGGGGGCTCCTCGAGCAGTACTTC.

The chain is built from TRBV6-5 and TRBJ1-6; TRBD1 might be the D (5 bases). Germline V CDR1 and CDR2: MNHEY, SVGAGI. V gave up 2 bases and J gave up 5 bases, with 10 bases separating them. The CDR3 length is 15 residues. In DNA, the CDR3 is TGTGCCAGCAGTTACCGGGACGGAAATAATTCACCCCTCCACTTT. Translated: CASSYRDGNNSPLHF.

This chain connects TRBV5-6 to TRBJ2-2, with D unresolved. The CDR3 loop spans 14 amino acids. The germline V gene has CDR1 SGHDT and CDR2 YYEEEE. Trimming shortened V by 2 bases and J by 6 bases, and 11 bases separated the two germline ends. In nucleotides, the CDR3 is TGTGCCAGCAGCTTTCGGGTCCGGGCCGGGGAGCTGTTTTTT. As protein: CASSFRVRAGELFF.

The J gene is TRBJ2-3, the V gene TRBV19; possibly TRBD1 for D (6 bases). Germline V CDR1 and CDR2: LNHDA, SQIVND (reference sequence). Between the trimmed V and J ends, which lost 7 bases and 3 bases, there was a span of 11 bases. The CDR3 consists of 13 residues. CDR3 region: CASNGGTTDTQYF. CDR3 in DNA: TGTGCCAGTAATGGGGGCACAACAGATACGCAGTATTTT. Full variable domain (remainder filled in from reference TRBV19 and TRBJ2-3): DGGITQSPKYLFRKEGQNVTLSCEQNLNHDAMYWYRQDPGQGLRLIYYSQIVNDFQKGDIAEGYSVSREKKESFPLTVTSAQKNPTAFYLCASNGGTTDTQYFGPGTRLTVL.

The chain joins TRBV4-2 to TRBJ1-2; D is uncertain. CDR1 is LGHNA and CDR2 is YNFKEQ in the germline V gene. V lost 3 bases and J lost 6, with 17 bases in between. This CDR3 is 15 amino acids long. CDR3 in amino acids: CASSQETRVSHGYTF. The CDR3 coding sequence is TGTGCCAGCAGCCAGGAAACCAGAGTGAGTCATGGCTACACCTTC.

This rearrangement joins TRBV11-3 to TRBJ1-6; D is undetermined. V lost 5 bases and J 8 bases, leaving 10 bases between the germline ends. This CDR3 region has 13 residues. The germline gives CDR1 SGHNT, CDR2 YENEEA. The CDR3 loop is CASSPSGDSPLHF. CDR3 DNA sequence: TGTGCCAGCAGCCCAAGCGGGGATTCACCCCTCCACTTT.